Below, 3 T cell receptor beta chains from the same sample are listed, as sequenced in a study of blood T cell repertoires in COVID-19. Generated by immunoSEQ multiplex PCR, the TCRdb table keeps only in-frame clones and is missing some. The table records roughly 250,000 clones, approximately 91% of them present only once. The sequenced sample was peripheral blood. These receptors all stem from a woman aged 40-49 years who had recovered from COVID-19.

V and J are TRBV9 and TRBJ1-2; 7 bases map to TRBD1. Trimming took 2 bases from V and 0 from J; bases not matched to a gene: 4. The CDR3 sequence is 15 residues long. CDR1 is SGDLS, CDR2 YYNGEE, per germline. CDR3 loop: CASSVRDRSNYGYTF. The CDR3 region has the DNA TGTGCCAGCAGCGTCCGGGACAGATCTAACTATGGCTACACCTTC.

This clone occurred once. The V gene is TRBV7-9, the J gene TRBJ2-4, with a possible D match to TRBD2 (6 bases). Between the trimmed V and J ends, which lost 4 bases and 0 bases, there was a span of 13 bases. Germline V gives CDR1 SEHNR, CDR2 FQNEAQ (reference sequence). CDR3 length: 16 amino acids. The CDR3 region is CASSWRGLPAKNIQYF. CDR3 nucleotides: TGTGCCAGCAGCTGGAGGGGCCTCCCAGCCAAAAACATTCAGTACTTC.

V and J are TRBV10-3 and TRBJ2-3; TRBD2 might be the D (6 bases). The CDR3 spans 14 residues. CDR1 and CDR2 from the germline V gene are ENHRY and SYGVKD. With 10 bases removed from V and 5 bases from J, the gap between germline ends came to 19 bases. The CDR3 bases are TGTGCCACCGGGGCGAGCGGGTGGGGAGATACGCAGTATTTT. It codes for CATGASGWGDTQYF.